This T cell receptor (beta chain) was retrieved from a study of human T cells and chemical hapten exposure. About the study: Predominantly women, the patients had alopecia areata, totalis or universalis.

This clonotype turned up a few times. MiXCR, applied by TCRdb to the RACE reads, yields one record per CDR3 protein. The sample carries some 200,000 distinct CDR3 sequences, around 24% recorded once. CDR1 KGHSY and CDR2 FQNENV come from the germline V gene. V was cut by 4 bases and J by 4 bases, with 8 bases left in between. The CDR3 length is 12 residues. Indicated time point: patch test 1, 2 weeks after DPC sensitization. Treatment meaning: therapeutic diphenylcyclopropenone sensitization with weekly scalp DPC. Every patch test was put on after a blood sample was taken. Sequencing was performed on whole blood, taken in connection with sensitization to the hapten diphenylcyclopropenone (DPC). This TCR came from a woman between 45 and 65 years old with alopecia areata. Some clones in this sample may be carry-over from other donors' samples. The chain links TRBV16 to TRBJ2-7; D gene ambiguous. The CDR3, as DNA: TGTGCCAGCAGCCCGAAGAGGTACGAGCAGTACTTC. Translated: CASSPKRYEQYF.